The entry below gives a single TCR beta chain sequence along with its context. V gave up 4 bases and J gave up 3 bases, with 3 bases separating them. The CDR3 has 11 residues. This entry comes from a study of blood T cell repertoires in COVID-19. The repertoire was sequenced with immunoSEQ multiplex PCR; TCRdb's copy has only in-frame clones and lacks some. The repertoire has roughly 290,000 clones, around 89% of them found once; the top ten carry 9.5% to 15%. Sequencing was carried out using peripheral blood. The chain recombines TRBV12-3 or TRBV12-4 with TRBJ1-2; no clear D. The source of this sequence is a woman aged 55-69 years with acute or convalescent COVID-19. The CDR3 nucleotides read TGTGCCAGCAGTTCCGACTATGGCTACACCTTC. This codes for CASSSDYGYTF.